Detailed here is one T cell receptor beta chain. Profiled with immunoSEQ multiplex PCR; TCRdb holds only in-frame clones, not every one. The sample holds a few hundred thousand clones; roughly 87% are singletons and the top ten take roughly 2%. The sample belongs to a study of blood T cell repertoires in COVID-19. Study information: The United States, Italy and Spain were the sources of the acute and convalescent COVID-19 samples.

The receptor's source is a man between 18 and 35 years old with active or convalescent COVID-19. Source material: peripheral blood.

The CDR3 coding sequence is TGTGCCAGCAGCCGAGACAGGATCTACGAGCAGTACTTC. Translated: CASSRDRIYEQYF. The genes are TRBV11-2 and TRBJ2-7; D perhaps matches TRBD1 (6 bases). V was pared by 5 bases and J by 3 bases, with 11 bases between. Germline CDR1 is SGHAT and CDR2 is FQNNGV. The CDR3 runs 13 residues.